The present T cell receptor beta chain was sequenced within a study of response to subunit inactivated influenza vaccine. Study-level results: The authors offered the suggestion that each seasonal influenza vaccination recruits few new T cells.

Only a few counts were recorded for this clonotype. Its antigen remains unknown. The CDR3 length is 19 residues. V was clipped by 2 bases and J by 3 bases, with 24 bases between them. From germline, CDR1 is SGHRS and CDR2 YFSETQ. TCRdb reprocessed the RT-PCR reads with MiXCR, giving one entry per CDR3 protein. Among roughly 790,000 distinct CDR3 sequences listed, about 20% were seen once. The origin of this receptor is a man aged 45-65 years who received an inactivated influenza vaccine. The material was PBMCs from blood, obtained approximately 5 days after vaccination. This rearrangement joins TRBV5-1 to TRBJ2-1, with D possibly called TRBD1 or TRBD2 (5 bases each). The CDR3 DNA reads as TGCGCCAGCAGCTTTCCCTTACCGGGACCAGCGCCTGGCTACAATGAGCAGTTCTTC. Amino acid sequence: CASSFPLPGPAPGYNEQFF.